Following are 3 T cell receptor beta chains from one sample sequenced in a study of tumor-infiltrating lymphocytes in glioblastoma multiforme. TCRB libraries came from RNA via three nested multiplex PCR rounds. TCRdb re-called the multiplex PCR reads through MiXCR, storing one row per CDR3 protein. The sample holds 15,000 to 20,000 distinct CDR3 sequences, 65% to 75% seen once. Sequenced sample: peripheral blood. The source is a male donor with glioblastoma.

For this clonotype: Being one base from a much bigger clone, this may be a read error. Written as DNA, the CDR3 is TGTGCCAGCAGCCCCCGACCCACAGATACGCAGTATTTT. It specifies CASSPRPTDTQYF. The chain is built from TRBV11-2 and TRBJ2-3; D remains ambiguous. The V gene's germline CDR1 is SGHAT and CDR2 FQNNGV. V gave up 5 bases and J gave up 2 bases, with 8 bases separating them. This CDR3 is 13 amino acids long.

Concerning this clonotype: A read error is possible here, since a much larger clone lies one base away. The chain has TRBV4-1 and TRBJ2-5; TRBD2 matches 10 bases. CDR3 length: 17 residues. Germline trimming cut 0 bases from V and 9 bases from J; bases unmatched to any gene: 13. Germline lookup yields CDR1 MGHRA and CDR2 YSYEKL. The DNA of the CDR3 is TGCGCCAGCAGCCAAGAGGTGGCTAGCGGGAGTGGGGGGGCCCAGTACTTC. Its translation: CASSQEVASGSGGAQYF.

Comment on this clonotype: A much larger clone differs from this one at a single base, so this may be a read error. J is TRBJ2-6 and V is TRBV28; D is perhaps TRBD1 (5 bases). The CDR3 contains 15 residues. The germline CDR1 and CDR2 sequences are MDHEN and SYDVKM. CDR3 protein: CASTRTGSGANVPTF. The CDR3 region has the DNA TGTGCCAGCACCCGTACAGGTTCTGGGGCCAACGTCCCGACTTTC.